One sample yielded the 6 T cell receptor beta chains listed below, sequenced in a study of TIL therapy for anti-PD-1-resistant metastatic lung cancer. Time point specified: pre-treatment sample, taken before nivolumab and TIL therapy. Tumor tissue came from excised metastases, mostly pleural nodules or supraclavicular lymph nodes. This was the immunoSEQ v3 assay. TCRdb's copy holds only in-frame clones and misses some; the assay was immunoSEQ multiplex PCR. Of more than 90,000 clones in the sample, about three fifths were seen once. Sample: tumor tissue, taken at baseline. These receptors were collected from a person between 25 and 79 years old with non-small cell lung cancer.

This clone was picked up one time. This chain links TRBV6-6 with TRBJ2-1; the D is unclear. Germline lookup yields CDR1 MNHNY and CDR2 SVGAGI (reference sequence). The CDR3 has 15 residues. V was shortened by 4 bases and J by 7 bases, with 17 bases between the two germline ends. The CDR3 DNA follows: TGTGCCAGCAGTTGGGGAAACTACGAAAGGAATGAGCAGTTCTTC. It specifies CASSWGNYERNEQFF.

By frequency in the sample, this clone is medium-sized. Germline is not matched at one junction end, which may reflect a read error. This chain links TRBV10-1 with TRBJ2-7; no clear D gene. The CDR3 has 14 residues. CDR1 WNHNN and CDR2 SYGVQD come from the germline V gene (reference sequence). For the CDR3, the DNA is TGCGCCAGCAGTGAGTCTAGGCTCTCCCACGAGCAGTACTTC. Protein sequence: CASSESRLSHEQYF.

This clone has just a few counts. The chain has TRBV9 and TRBJ1-5, with unresolved D. V was cut by 4 bases and J by 6 bases, with 14 bases left in between. The CDR3 is 14 amino acids. The V gene's germline CDR1 is SGDLS and CDR2 YYNGEE. CDR3 sequence reads: CASSNGIEGQPQHF. DNA for the CDR3: TGTGCCAGCAGCAATGGAATAGAGGGTCAGCCCCAGCATTTT.

The rearrangement uses TRBV5-1 and TRBJ2-3; 7 bases are a match to TRBD1. Trimming took 1 base from V and 2 from J; bases not matched to a gene: 4. The germline V gene encodes CDR1 SGHRS and CDR2 YFSETQ. The CDR3 has 15 amino acids. CDR3 sequence (DNA): TGCGCCAGCAGCTTGACAGGGGATTACACAGATACGCAGTATTTT. Its protein is CASSLTGDYTDTQYF.

J is TRBJ1-2 and V is TRBV5-4; TRBD1 matches 7 bases. CDR3 length: 16 residues. Per germline, CDR1 SGHNT and CDR2 YYREEE (reference sequence). V lost 4 bases and J lost 7; bases outside the gene matches: 16. The CDR3 DNA follows: TGTGCCAGCAGCAGCGGACAGGTCGGGATGTGGAGTGGCTACACCTTC. Translated, it gives CASSSGQVGMWSGYTF.

The rearrangement uses TRBV7-2 and TRBJ2-3; D perhaps matches TRBD2 (5 bases). Per the germline V gene, CDR1 is SGHTA and CDR2 is FQGNSA. With 2 bases removed from V and 5 bases from J, the gap between germline ends came to 14 bases. This CDR3 is built from 15 residues. The CDR3: CASSLWEPPGDTQYF. The CDR3 DNA reads TGTGCCAGCAGCTTATGGGAGCCCCCGGGAGATACGCAGTATTTT.